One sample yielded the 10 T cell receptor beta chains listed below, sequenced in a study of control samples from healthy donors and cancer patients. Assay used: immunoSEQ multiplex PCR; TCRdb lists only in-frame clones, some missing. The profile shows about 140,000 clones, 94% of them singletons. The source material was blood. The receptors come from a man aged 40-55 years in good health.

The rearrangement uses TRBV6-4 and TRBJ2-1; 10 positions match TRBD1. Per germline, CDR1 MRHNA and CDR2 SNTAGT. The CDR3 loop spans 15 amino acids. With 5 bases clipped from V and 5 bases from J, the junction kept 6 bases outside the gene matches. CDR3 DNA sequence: TGTGCCAGCAGTCCGACAGGGGGCCCCCACAATGAGCAGTTCTTC. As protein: CASSPTGGPHNEQFF.

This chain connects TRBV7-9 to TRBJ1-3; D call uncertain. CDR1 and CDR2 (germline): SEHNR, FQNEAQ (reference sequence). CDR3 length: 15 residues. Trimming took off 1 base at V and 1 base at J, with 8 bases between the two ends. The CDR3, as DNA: TGTGCCAGCAGCTTAGGGGCAGGATCTGGAAACACCATATATTTT. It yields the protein CASSLGAGSGNTIYF. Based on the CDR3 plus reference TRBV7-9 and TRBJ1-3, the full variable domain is DTGVSQNPRHKITKRGQNVTFRCDPISEHNRLYWYRQTLGQGPEFLTYFQNEAQLEKSRLLSDRFSAERPKGSFSTLEIQRTEQGDSAMYLCASSLGAGSGNTIYFGEGSWLTVV.

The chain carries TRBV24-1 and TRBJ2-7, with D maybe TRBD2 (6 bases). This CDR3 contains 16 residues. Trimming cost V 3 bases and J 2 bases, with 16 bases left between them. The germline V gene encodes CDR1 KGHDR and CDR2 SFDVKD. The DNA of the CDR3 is TGTGCCACCAGTGATCCCTCGGGAGCCCTTCCCTACGAGCAGTACTTC. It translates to CATSDPSGALPYEQYF.

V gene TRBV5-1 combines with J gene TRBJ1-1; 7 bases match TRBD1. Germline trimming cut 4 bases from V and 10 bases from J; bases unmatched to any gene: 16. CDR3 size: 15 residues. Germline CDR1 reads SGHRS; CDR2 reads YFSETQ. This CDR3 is CASSKSLGQARRAFF. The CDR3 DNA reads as TGCGCCAGCAGCAAGAGCCTAGGACAGGCCAGAAGAGCTTTCTTT. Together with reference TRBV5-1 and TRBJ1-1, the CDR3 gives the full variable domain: KAGVTQTPRYLIKTRGQQVTLSCSPISGHRSVSWYQQTPGQGLQFLFEYFSETQRNKGNFPGRFSGRQFSNSRSEMNVSTLELGDSALYLCASSKSLGQARRAFFGQGTRLTVV.

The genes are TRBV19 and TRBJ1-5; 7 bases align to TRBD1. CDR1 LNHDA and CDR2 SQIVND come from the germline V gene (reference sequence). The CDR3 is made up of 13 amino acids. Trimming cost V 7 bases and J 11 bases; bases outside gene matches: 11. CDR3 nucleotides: TGTGCCAGTACCGACAGGGACGTGGGAGCCCAGCATTTT. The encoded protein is CASTDRDVGAQHF. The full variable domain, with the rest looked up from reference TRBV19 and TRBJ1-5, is DGGITQSPKYLFRKEGQNVTLSCEQNLNHDAMYWYRQDPGQGLRLIYYSQIVNDFQKGDIAEGYSVSREKKESFPLTVTSAQKNPTAFYLCASTDRDVGAQHFGDGTRLSIL.

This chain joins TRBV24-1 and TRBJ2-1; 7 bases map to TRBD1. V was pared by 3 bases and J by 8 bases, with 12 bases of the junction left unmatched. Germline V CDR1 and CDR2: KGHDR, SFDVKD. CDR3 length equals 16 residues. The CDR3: CATSDRPRQGFDEQFF. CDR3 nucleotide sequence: TGTGCCACCAGTGATCGTCCGAGACAGGGTTTCGATGAGCAGTTCTTC.

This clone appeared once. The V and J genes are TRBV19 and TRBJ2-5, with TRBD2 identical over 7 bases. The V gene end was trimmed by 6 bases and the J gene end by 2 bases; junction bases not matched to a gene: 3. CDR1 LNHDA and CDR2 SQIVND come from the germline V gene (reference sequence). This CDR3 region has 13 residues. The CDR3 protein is CASRSGKQETQYF. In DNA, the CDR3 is TGTGCCAGTAGAAGCGGGAAGCAAGAGACCCAGTACTTC.

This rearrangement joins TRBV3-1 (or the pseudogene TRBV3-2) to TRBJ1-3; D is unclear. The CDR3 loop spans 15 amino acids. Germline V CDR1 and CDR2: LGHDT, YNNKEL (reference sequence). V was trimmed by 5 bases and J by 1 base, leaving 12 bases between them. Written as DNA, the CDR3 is TGTGCCAGCAGCTTCCAGCTGGGGTCTGGAAACACCATATATTTT. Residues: CASSFQLGSGNTIYF.

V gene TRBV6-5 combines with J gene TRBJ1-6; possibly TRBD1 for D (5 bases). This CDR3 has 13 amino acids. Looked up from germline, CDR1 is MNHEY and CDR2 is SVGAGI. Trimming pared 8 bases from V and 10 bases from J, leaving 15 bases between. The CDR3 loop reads CASRKGLGSPLHF. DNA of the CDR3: TGTGCCAGCCGCAAGGGGCTGGGATCACCCCTCCACTTT.

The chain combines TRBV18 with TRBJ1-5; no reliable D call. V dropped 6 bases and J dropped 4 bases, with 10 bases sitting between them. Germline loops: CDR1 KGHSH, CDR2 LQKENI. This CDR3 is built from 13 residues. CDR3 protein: CASSPEPNQPQHF. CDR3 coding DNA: TGTGCCAGCTCTCCAGAACCTAATCAGCCCCAGCATTTT.